This T cell receptor beta chain was found in a study of cytomegalovirus exposure and HLA in healthy donors. Overall study results and limits: Reports indicated that the classifier achieved high specificity and sensitivity in diagnosing cytomegalovirus status. A prior analysis recorded that most TCR beta V segments were productive about 90% or about 30% of the time. V- and J-gene trimming in TCR beta was tied to a missense DCLRE1C variant by an analysis performed later. When a later analysis compared HLA-associated TCR beta chains with equally common others, the HLA-associated chains turned out to be more clonally expanded and to have lower generation probabilities.

V dropped 6 bases and J dropped 4 bases, with 14 bases sitting between them. Germline values: CDR1 MNHEY, CDR2 SMNVEV (reference sequence). The CDR3 sequence is 14 residues long. As regards this clone: Its antigen is still unknown.

PCR employed 60 Vbeta and 13 Jbeta primers. Clones were sequenced by immunoSEQ multiplex PCR, and TCRdb holds only the in-frame ones, with some missing. Among roughly 110,000 clones listed, 60% to 80% were seen once. This sequence was found in a human donor in good health. V and J are TRBV27 and TRBJ2-3, with D maybe TRBD2 (7 bases). Sequenced input: PBMCs. In DNA form, the CDR3 reads TGTGCCAGCAGAGAAGGGGGGGTAGCAGATACGCAGTATTTT. It specifies CASREGGVADTQYF.